One sample yielded the 28 T cell receptor beta chains listed below, sequenced in a study of T cell repertoires in cytomegalovirus infection. TCRdb recomputed calls from the reads with MiXCR, one row per CDR3 protein. The table shows around 630,000 distinct CDR3 sequences, with 20% to 25% occurring only once. Sequenced sample: CD8+ T cells from PBMCs. These receptors originate from a human donor in good health (CMV status not recorded). Some clones in this sample may be carry-over from other donors' samples.

J is TRBJ1-3 and V is TRBV10-3; weak D call: TRBD1 (6 bases). V was clipped by 10 bases and J by 0 bases, with 10 bases between them. Germline-derived CDR1 and CDR2 are ENHRY and SYGVKD. CDR3 size: 13 residues. The CDR3 spells CASEDSSGNTIYF. CDR3 DNA: TGTGCCAGTGAGGACAGCTCTGGAAACACCATATATTTT.

At least ten counts were recorded for this clonotype. The V gene is TRBV7-6, the J gene TRBJ2-6, with D perhaps TRBD1 (5 bases). With 6 bases removed from V and 0 bases from J, the gap between germline ends came to 18 bases. This CDR3 is 18 amino acids long. CDR1 and CDR2 from the germline V gene are SGHVS and FNYEAQ. The CDR3 region has the DNA TGTGCCAGCAGGCAGCAGGGATCCGGACCCTCTGGGGCCAACGTCCTGACTTTC. Its translation: CASRQQGSGPSGANVLTF. Based on the CDR3 plus reference TRBV7-6 and TRBJ2-6, the full variable domain is GAGVSQSPRYKVTKRGQDVALRCDPISGHVSLYWYRQALGQGPEFLTYFNYEAQQDKSGLPNDRFSAERPEGSISTLTIQRTEQRDSAMYRCASRQQGSGPSGANVLTFGAGSRLTVL.

In its sample, this clonotype was seen a few times. This chain links TRBV6-2 or TRBV6-3 with TRBJ2-1; the D is unclear. Trimming removed 0 bases at V and 1 base at J, with 10 bases between. Germline CDR1 is MNHEY and CDR2 is SVGEGT. The CDR3 is made up of 16 amino acids. DNA of the CDR3: TGTGCCAGCAGTTACTCGATGGGTCAGTCCTACAATGAGCAGTTCTTC. Protein: CASSYSMGQSYNEQFF.

This clonotype was seen a few times. The chain links TRBV6-2 or TRBV6-3 to TRBJ2-5, with 12 bases identical to TRBD2. V lost 4 bases and J lost 4; bases outside the gene matches: 10. This CDR3 spans 17 amino acids. The germline gives CDR1 MNHEY, CDR2 SVGEGT. The CDR3 DNA follows: TGTGCCAGCAGTTGGACTAGCGGGACGCCGAGCCGAGAGACCCAGTACTTC. Protein sequence: CASSWTSGTPSRETQYF.

There are many counts of this clonotype. The chain employs TRBV7-9 and TRBJ1-2; 9 nucleotides align to TRBD1. Germline V gives CDR1 SEHNR, CDR2 FQNEAQ (reference sequence). This CDR3 is built from 16 residues. J was trimmed by 3 bases and V by 5 bases; bases with no gene match: 10. CDR3 sequence reads: CASSLTRDREDYGYTF. In nucleotides, the CDR3 is TGTGCCAGCAGCCTCACGCGGGACAGGGAGGACTATGGCTACACCTTC.

CDR3 sequence (DNA): TGCAGCGCCTCGGGGGGCAACGCGAACACCGGGGAGCTGTTTTTT. Its translation: CSASGGNANTGELFF. This chain joins TRBV29-1 and TRBJ2-2; weak D call: TRBD2 (7 bases). The length of the CDR3 is 15 residues. The germline V gene has CDR1 SQVTM and CDR2 ANQGSEA. V lost 7 bases and J lost 0, with 15 bases in between.

V is TRBV14 and J is TRBJ2-2; no reliable D call. The ends were cut back, 0 bases at V and 6 bases at J, with 14 bases in the middle. This CDR3 has 16 residues. CDR1 and CDR2 from the germline V gene are SGHDN and FVKESK. This CDR3 is CASSQEIAEQPGELFF. DNA of the CDR3: TGTGCCAGCAGCCAAGAAATTGCGGAGCAACCCGGGGAGCTGTTTTTT.

The rearrangement joins TRBV7-9 to TRBJ1-1, with D hard to call. Germline V gives CDR1 SEHNR, CDR2 FQNEAQ (reference sequence). V lost 1 base and J 4 bases, leaving 7 bases between the germline ends. CDR3 length: 13 residues. CDR3 coding DNA: TGTGCCAGCAGCTTAGGGGTCCTCACTGAAGCTTTCTTT. This translates into CASSLGVLTEAFF.

This rearrangement joins TRBV12-3 or TRBV12-4 to TRBJ2-7; TRBD2 matches at 7 bases. This CDR3 spans 12 amino acids. V shed 5 bases, J shed 7 bases, and the junction held 5 bases outside the gene matches. The CDR3 spells CASSMTSYEQYF. The CDR3 bases are TGTGCCAGCAGTATGACTAGCTATGAGCAGTACTTC.

The V gene is TRBV20-1, the J gene TRBJ1-3; unclear D gene. The V gene lost 6 bases and the J gene lost 0 bases, with 12 bases spanning the gap. Germline assignment: CDR1 DFQATT and CDR2 SNEGSKA (reference sequence). This CDR3 has 14 residues. In DNA, the CDR3 is TGCAGTGCCCCGTTTCGCGGCTCTGGAAACACCATATATTTT. It yields the protein CSAPFRGSGNTIYF.

There are a few counts of this clonotype. This rearrangement joins TRBV27 to TRBJ1-1; no clear D. The CDR3 covers 14 residues. The V gene lost 6 bases and the J gene lost 7 bases, with 18 bases spanning the gap. Germline V CDR1 and CDR2: MNHEY, SMNVEV (reference sequence). The CDR3 region has the DNA TGTGCCAGCAGCCCCCTCCATCGGGGAGGTGAAGCTTTCTTT. Amino acids: CASSPLHRGGEAFF.

The chain employs TRBV28 and TRBJ1-1, with no clear D. Trimming pared 3 bases from V and 2 bases from J, leaving 7 bases between. Germline loops: CDR1 MDHEN, CDR2 SYDVKM. The CDR3 totals 13 residues. CDR3 sequence: CASSFQQNTEAFF. Written as DNA, the CDR3 is TGTGCCAGCAGTTTCCAGCAAAACACTGAAGCTTTCTTT.

The sample holds many counts of this clonotype. V gene TRBV25-1 combines with J gene TRBJ1-3; D is uncertain. CDR3 length: 15 residues. Per the germline V gene, CDR1 is MGHDK and CDR2 is SYGVNS. Trimming removed 4 bases from V and 4 bases from J, with 14 bases in between. CDR3 nucleotide sequence: TGTGCCAGCAGTGGCCGGGTCCTAAGAGGAAACACCATATATTTT. Residues: CASSGRVLRGNTIYF.

This clonotype was observed a few times. The chain employs TRBV10-3 and TRBJ2-1; 7 bases are a match to TRBD1. V lost 4 bases, J lost 6 bases, and 0 bases stayed unmatched. The germline V gene encodes CDR1 ENHRY and CDR2 SYGVKD. The CDR3 is 12 residues long. CDR3 amino acids: CAISGTGNEQFF. In DNA, the CDR3 is TGTGCCATCAGTGGGACAGGCAATGAGCAGTTCTTC.

This chain connects TRBV12-5 to TRBJ1-1; D unresolved. The CDR3 loop spans 16 amino acids. V lost 5 bases to trimming and J lost 3 bases, with 19 bases between them. The germline V gene encodes CDR1 LGHNT and CDR2 FRNRAP. CDR3 residues: CASGLDTFREDTEAFF. DNA for the CDR3: TGTGCTAGTGGTCTCGACACCTTTAGGGAGGACACTGAAGCTTTCTTT.

V gene TRBV5-5 combines with J gene TRBJ2-3; a weak D match, TRBD2 (6 bases). V was trimmed by 3 bases and J by 4 bases, leaving 15 bases between them. This CDR3 is 15 amino acids long. The germline V gene encodes CDR1 SGHKS and CDR2 YYEKEE (reference sequence). CDR3 DNA: TGTGCCAGCAGCTCCTTGCCGGGGGTCGCAGATACGCAGTATTTT. As protein: CASSSLPGVADTQYF.

This clonotype appeared a few times. This sequence joins TRBV9 and TRBJ2-1; D is possibly TRBD2 (7 bases). CDR1 is SGDLS, CDR2 YYNGEE, per germline. This CDR3 spans 16 amino acids. The V gene lost 0 bases and the J gene lost 0 bases, with 10 bases spanning the gap. CDR3 nucleotides: TGTGCCAGCAGCGTAGTAGGGGGGGCCTCCTACAATGAGCAGTTCTTC. It encodes CASSVVGGASYNEQFF.

This clonotype has at least ten counts. V usage is TRBV7-3 and J usage is TRBJ2-2; 8 bases line up with TRBD1. V shed 6 bases and J 6 bases; nucleotides not matched to a gene: 0. Germline V CDR1 and CDR2: SGHTA, FQGTGA. The CDR3 covers 12 residues. The CDR3 protein is CASRTGAGELFF. The DNA of the CDR3 is TGTGCCAGCAGGACAGGGGCCGGGGAGCTGTTTTTT.

Notes on this clonotype: The missing conserved phenylalanine or tryptophan at the end of this CDR3 makes a read error likely. J is TRBJ1-6 and V is TRBV14; D gene unclear. Germline CDR1 reads SGHDN; CDR2 reads FVKESK. The CDR3 totals 14 residues. Trimming took 4 bases from V and 3 from J, leaving 7 bases between them. The CDR3 here is CASSRGNYNSPLHS. The CDR3 DNA reads as TGTGCCAGCAGCCGGGGAAACTATAATTCACCCCTCCACTCT.

The chain combines TRBV7-4 with TRBJ1-2, with 10 bases lining up with TRBD1. V trimming: 5 bases; J trimming: 4 bases; junction bases outside the gene matches: 7. CDR1 and CDR2 (germline): SGHVT, SQSDAQ. The CDR3 has 15 amino acids. CDR3 sequence (DNA): TGTGCCAGCAGCCTCAGACAGGGGGCTGGCTATGGCTACACCTTC. Its translation: CASSLRQGAGYGYTF.

V gene TRBV20-1 combines with J gene TRBJ2-1; possible D gene TRBD1, 6 bases. The CDR3 spans 15 residues. The ends were cut back, 0 bases at V and 6 bases at J, with 15 bases in the middle. From germline, CDR1 is DFQATT and CDR2 SNEGSKA (reference sequence). The CDR3 DNA follows: TGCAGTGCTAGAGAGGACAGTATGAACGTCAATGAGCAGTTCTTC. Its translation: CSAREDSMNVNEQFF.

CDR3 bases: TGTGCCAGCAACCAGAGGGACGCAGATACGCAGTATTTT. This encodes CASNQRDADTQYF. The J gene is TRBJ2-3, the V gene TRBV9, with D possibly called TRBD1 or TRBD2 (5 bases each). V lost 6 bases and J lost 4, with 12 bases in between. CDR3 length: 13 amino acids. Germline V gene sequence: CDR1 SGDLS, CDR2 YYNGEE.

This CDR3 is CASSQGSDYEQYV. The DNA for the CDR3 is TGTGCCAGCAGCCAAGGGAGTGACTACGAGCAGTACGTC. This sequence joins TRBV14 and TRBJ2-7; D is unclear. Trimming pared 1 base from V and 3 bases from J, leaving 7 bases between. The CDR3 sequence is 13 residues long. The V gene's germline CDR1 is SGHDN and CDR2 FVKESK.

For this clonotype: A single base separates this from a much larger clone, so it may be a read error. The chain recombines TRBV28 with TRBJ1-4; perhaps TRBD1 as D (6 bases). The V gene's germline CDR1 is MDHEN and CDR2 SYDVKM. The CDR3 covers 18 residues. The CDR3: CACSLSPGEDATNEKLFF. The DNA of the CDR3 is TGTGCCTGCAGTTTATCCCCAGGGGAAGACGCAACTAATGAAAAACTGTTTTTT.

The chain links TRBV24-1 to TRBJ2-3; a possible D gene is TRBD1 (5 bases). V was cut by 5 bases and J by 5 bases, with 16 bases left in between. Germline CDR1 KGHDR, CDR2 SFDVKD. This CDR3 is built from 15 residues. Here the CDR3 reads CATSASPEGQDTQYF. The CDR3 bases are TGTGCCACCAGTGCCTCCCCCGAAGGACAAGATACGCAGTATTTT.

This clonotype appeared a few times. This may come from a read error, since a much larger clone is one base off. The genes are TRBV28 and TRBJ2-2, with D perhaps TRBD2 (6 bases). The V end lost 0 bases, the J end lost 4 bases, and 6 bases lay between the germline ends. This CDR3 spans 14 amino acids. Germline V gene data show CDR1 as MDHEN and CDR2 as SYDVKM. CDR3 sequence reads: CASSLWGGTGELFF. CDR3 DNA: TGTGCCAGCAGTTTATGGGGGGGCACCGGGGAGCTGTTTTTT.

The sample holds a few counts of this clonotype. The chain is built from TRBV6-5 and TRBJ1-4; D gene ambiguous. The CDR3 runs to 15 residues. Deletions cut 0 bases from V and 7 bases from J, with 12 bases between. Germline V CDR1 and CDR2: MNHEY, SVGAGI. DNA for the CDR3: TGTGCCAGCAGTTACTCGACTAGCCCCCCTGAAAAACTGTTTTTT. Its protein is CASSYSTSPPEKLFF.

Comment on this clonotype: This could be a read error, since a much larger clone is one nucleotide away. V gene TRBV7-2 combines with J gene TRBJ2-1; D is perhaps TRBD2 (5 bases). Germline CDR1 reads SGHTA; CDR2 reads FQGNSA. The length of the CDR3 is 12 residues. CDR3 nucleotides: TGTGTCAGCAGCGCATCGGGGAATGAGCAGTTCTTC. This translates into CVSSASGNEQFF.